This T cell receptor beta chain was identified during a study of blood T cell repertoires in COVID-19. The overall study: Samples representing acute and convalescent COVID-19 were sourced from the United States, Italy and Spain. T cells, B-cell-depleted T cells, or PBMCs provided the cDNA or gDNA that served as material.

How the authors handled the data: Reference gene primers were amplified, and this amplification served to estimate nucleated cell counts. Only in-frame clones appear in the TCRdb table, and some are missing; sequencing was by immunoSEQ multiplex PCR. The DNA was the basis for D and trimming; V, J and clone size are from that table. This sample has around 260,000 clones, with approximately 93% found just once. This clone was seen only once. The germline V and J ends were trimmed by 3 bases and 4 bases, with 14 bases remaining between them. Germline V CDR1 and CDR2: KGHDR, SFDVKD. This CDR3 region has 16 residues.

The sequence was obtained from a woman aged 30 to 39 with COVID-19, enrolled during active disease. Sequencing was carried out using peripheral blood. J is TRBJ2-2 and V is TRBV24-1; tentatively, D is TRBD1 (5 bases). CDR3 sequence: CATSDNRRVGTGELFF. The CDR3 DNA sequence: TGTGCCACCAGTGATAACAGGCGAGTCGGCACCGGGGAGCTGTTTTTT.